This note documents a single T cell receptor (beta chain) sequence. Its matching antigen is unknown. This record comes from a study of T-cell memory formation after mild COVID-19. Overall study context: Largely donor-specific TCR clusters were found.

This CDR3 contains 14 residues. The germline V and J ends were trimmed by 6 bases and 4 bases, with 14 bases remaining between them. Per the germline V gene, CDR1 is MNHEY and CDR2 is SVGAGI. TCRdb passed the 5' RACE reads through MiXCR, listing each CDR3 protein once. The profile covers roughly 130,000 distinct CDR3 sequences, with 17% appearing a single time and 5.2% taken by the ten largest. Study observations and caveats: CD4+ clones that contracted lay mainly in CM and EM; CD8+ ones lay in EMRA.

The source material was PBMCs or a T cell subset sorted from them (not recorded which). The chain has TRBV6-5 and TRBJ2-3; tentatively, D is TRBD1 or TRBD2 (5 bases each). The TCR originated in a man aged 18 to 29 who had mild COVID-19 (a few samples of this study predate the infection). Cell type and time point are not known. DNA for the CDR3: TGTGCCAGCAGCCCACCCGGGACGGCAGATACGCAGTATTTT. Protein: CASSPPGTADTQYF.